This T cell receptor (beta chain) originates from a study of cytomegalovirus exposure and HLA in healthy donors. Use of 60 Vbeta and 13 Jbeta primers characterized the PCR. Produced via immunoSEQ multiplex PCR; TCRdb's table is partial and in-frame only. The sample shows around 180,000 clones, around 82% of them seen only once. About this clone: No antigen is known for it.

Overall study results and limits: In an earlier analysis, productive rearrangement rates for most beta V segments clustered near 87% or 30%. A later analysis associated 15,000 or so TCR beta sequences with HLA alleles at a 0.05 false discovery rate. The study recorded over 150 TCR beta chains that were cytomegalovirus-associated.

The germline gives CDR1 MDHEN, CDR2 SYDVKM. V was trimmed by 8 bases and J by 2 bases, leaving 11 bases between them. The CDR3 spans 13 residues. Specimen: PBMCs. The V call is TRBV28, the J call TRBJ2-3; tentatively, D is TRBD2 (5 bases). The receptor comes from a man aged 18 to 30 in good health and CMV-seronegative. Written as DNA, the CDR3 is TGTGCCAGCGGCGCGGGTTCCACAGATACGCAGTATTTT. It specifies CASGAGSTDTQYF.